This T cell receptor beta chain was sequenced during a study of shared clonotypes between healthy human individuals. The sample holds one count of this clone. What it binds is unknown. Study findings and constraints: Shared clonotypes: roughly 4.5% naive CD4, around 3.7% naive CD8, roughly 2.4% memory CD4, around 0.4% memory CD8.

Sorted-subset replicate PCR reactions were performed with 150 to 200 ng DNA, corresponding to 25,000 to 35,000 T cell genomes. The table came from immunoSEQ multiplex PCR; TCRdb's copy has only in-frame clones and leaves some out. The sample includes some 2,400,000 clones, almost 96% of them seen just once. With V trimmed by 4 bases and J by 2 bases, 5 bases remained unmatched. CDR1 is LNHDA, CDR2 SQIVND, per germline (reference sequence). This CDR3 spans 15 amino acids. The specimen sequenced was naive CD4+ T cells sorted from blood. This sample's subset: CD45RA+ positively selected. This TCR came from a man between 18 and 29 years old in good health. The chain combines TRBV19 with TRBJ2-5; 9 bases match TRBD1. The CDR3 bases are TGTGCCAGTAGTAGGGACAGGGTGTCGCAAGAGACCCAGTACTTC. Translated, it gives CASSRDRVSQETQYF.